Below are 8 T cell receptor beta chains sequenced from a single sample in a study of cytomegalovirus exposure and HLA in healthy donors. Both 60 Vbeta primers and 13 Jbeta primers went into the PCR. Sequenced by immunoSEQ multiplex PCR; TCRdb stores in-frame clones only, minus some. The sample has about 170,000 clones, 65% to 85% seen once; the top ten hold 0.75% to 0.9%. Sequenced material: PBMCs. The receptors here all came from a woman aged 18-29 years in good health and CMV-seronegative.

J is TRBJ1-1 and V is TRBV28; D is possibly TRBD1 (5 bases). The CDR3 length is 12 residues. V lost 2 bases, J lost 7 bases, and 8 bases lay in between. CDR1 and CDR2 from the germline V gene are MDHEN and SYDVKM. The CDR3 DNA reads TGTGCCAGCAGTTTAGGGGCGGTTGAAGCTTTCTTT. This gives the protein CASSLGAVEAFF.

The J gene is TRBJ1-1, the V gene TRBV28; 8 bases line up with TRBD1. This CDR3 spans 15 amino acids. Germline loops: CDR1 MDHEN, CDR2 SYDVKM. The V segment lost 5 bases and the J segment 1 base; nucleotides outside the gene matches: 6. CDR3 DNA: TGTGCCAGCAGTGAGGACAGGGCCCCGAACACTGAAGCTTTCTTT. Translated: CASSEDRAPNTEAFF.

The chain combines TRBV6-5 with TRBJ2-7; 9 positions match TRBD1. The germline CDR1 and CDR2 sequences are MNHEY and SVGAGI. The CDR3 spans 13 residues. J lost 2 bases, V lost 6 bases, and 2 bases had no gene match. The CDR3 nucleotides are TGTGCCAGCAGCGGGACAGGGACCTACGAGCAGTACTTC. It translates to CASSGTGTYEQYF.

Regarding this clone: At the DNA level, this CDR3 is encoded by other sequences in the same sample as well. The rearrangement uses TRBV9 and TRBJ2-7; 8 bases map to TRBD1. Germline assignment: CDR1 SGDLS and CDR2 YYNGEE. The V and J ends lost 3 bases and 10 bases, in that order; junction bases with no gene match: 12. CDR3 size: 14 residues. The CDR3 bases are TGTGCCAGCAGCGAAGCAGGGGGCGTCTCCGAACAGTACTTC. Translating it yields CASSEAGGVSEQYF.

This sequence joins TRBV6-5 and TRBJ2-1; no definite D call. There are 14 residues in the CDR3. V was shortened by 2 bases and J by 1 base, with 6 bases between the two germline ends. Germline V gene data show CDR1 as MNHEY and CDR2 as SVGAGI. CDR3 nucleotide sequence: TGTGCCAGCAGTTACATCGGTTCCTACAATGAGCAGTTCTTC. Translated: CASSYIGSYNEQFF.

This chain joins TRBV23-1 and TRBJ1-4; no clear D gene. TRBV23-1 is annotated as an ORF whose role is uncertain. The CDR3 is 14 amino acids. Trimming took off 7 bases at V and 0 bases at J, with 9 bases between the two ends. The CDR3 spells CASTRPSTNEKLFF. CDR3 bases: TGCGCCAGCACCAGGCCCTCAACTAATGAAAAACTGTTTTTT.

The chain employs TRBV5-1 and TRBJ2-5; 9 nucleotides agree with TRBD1. Germline assignment: CDR1 SGHRS and CDR2 YFSETQ. The CDR3 spans 17 residues. The J segment lost 5 bases and the V segment lost 2 bases, leaving 13 bases of the junction unmatched. In nucleotides, the CDR3 is TGCGCCAGCAGCTTAATTGGACAGGGGAGATGGGGGGAGACCCAGTACTTC. Protein sequence: CASSLIGQGRWGETQYF. The whole variable domain, filled in from reference TRBV5-1 and TRBJ2-5, reads KAGVTQTPRYLIKTRGQQVTLSCSPISGHRSVSWYQQTPGQGLQFLFEYFSETQRNKGNFPGRFSGRQFSNSRSEMNVSTLELGDSALYLCASSLIGQGRWGETQYFGPGTRLLVL.

This chain links TRBV30 with TRBJ1-1, with D perhaps matching TRBD1 (6 bases). The germline V gene encodes CDR1 GTSNPN and CDR2 SVGIG (reference sequence). The CDR3 spans 16 residues. V lost 3 bases, J lost 2 bases, and 19 bases lay in between. As DNA, the CDR3 is TGTGCCTGGAGCGATTTTACCTACAGGGTTAACACTGAAGCTTTCTTT. As protein: CAWSDFTYRVNTEAFF.